This T cell receptor (beta chain) was obtained from a study of blood T cell repertoires in COVID-19. Some clones are missing from TCRdb's copy, which holds only in-frame ones; the method was immunoSEQ multiplex PCR. The sample holds 55,000 to 95,000 clones, roughly four fifths seen once. The CDR3 covers 13 residues. The germline CDR1 and CDR2 sequences are SNHLY and FYNNEI. V shed 6 bases and J shed 4 bases, with 13 bases lying between them. The rearrangement links TRBV2 to TRBJ2-7, with D maybe TRBD2 (6 bases). The sequenced sample was peripheral blood. The source is a woman in her seventies with acute or convalescent COVID-19. The DNA of the CDR3 is TGTGCCAGCAGGGAGGGACCAACTTACGAGCAGTACTTC. Its translation is CASREGPTYEQYF.